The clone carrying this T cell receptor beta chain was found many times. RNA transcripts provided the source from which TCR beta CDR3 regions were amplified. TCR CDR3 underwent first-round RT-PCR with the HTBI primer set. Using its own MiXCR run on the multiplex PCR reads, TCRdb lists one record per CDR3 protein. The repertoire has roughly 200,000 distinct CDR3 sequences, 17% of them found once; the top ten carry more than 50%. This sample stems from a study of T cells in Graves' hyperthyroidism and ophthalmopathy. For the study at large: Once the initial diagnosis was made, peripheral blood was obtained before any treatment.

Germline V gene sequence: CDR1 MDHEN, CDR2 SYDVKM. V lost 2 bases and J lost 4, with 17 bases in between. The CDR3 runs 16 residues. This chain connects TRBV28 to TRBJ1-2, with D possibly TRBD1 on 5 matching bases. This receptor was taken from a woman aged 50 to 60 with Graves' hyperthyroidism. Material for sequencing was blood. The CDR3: CASSLIPGAFSYGYTF. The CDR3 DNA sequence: TGTGCCAGCAGTTTAATCCCTGGGGCGTTCTCCTATGGCTACACCTTC.